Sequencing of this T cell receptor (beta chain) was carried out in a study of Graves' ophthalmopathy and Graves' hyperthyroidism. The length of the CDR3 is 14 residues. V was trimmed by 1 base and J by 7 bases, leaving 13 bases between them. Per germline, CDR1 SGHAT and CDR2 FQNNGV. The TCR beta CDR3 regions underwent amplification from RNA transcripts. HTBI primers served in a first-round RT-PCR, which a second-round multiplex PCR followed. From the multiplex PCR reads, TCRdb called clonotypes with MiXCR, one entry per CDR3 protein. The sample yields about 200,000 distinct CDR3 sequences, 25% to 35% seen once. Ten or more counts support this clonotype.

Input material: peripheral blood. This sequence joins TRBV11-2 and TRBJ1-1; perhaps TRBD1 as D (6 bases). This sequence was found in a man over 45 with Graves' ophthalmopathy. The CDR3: CASSLAAGADEAFF. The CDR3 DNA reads TGTGCCAGCAGCTTAGCAGCAGGGGCCGATGAAGCTTTCTTT.